This T cell receptor (beta chain) appears in the sequencing data of a study of T cells in Graves' hyperthyroidism and ophthalmopathy. Using RNA transcripts as the source, TCR beta CDR3 regions were amplified. HTBI primers were the set used in a first-round RT-PCR of the TCR CDR3. TCRdb called the multiplex PCR reads again in MiXCR, with one record for every CDR3 protein. The table records about 610,000 distinct CDR3 sequences, roughly 14% of them present only once. The CDR3 sequence is 14 residues long. Trimming took off 3 bases at V and 1 base at J, with 7 bases between the two ends. Germline V gene sequence: CDR1 MNHEY, CDR2 SMNVEV (reference sequence). This clonotype was seen more than once but under ten times.

Material: blood. This clonotype was obtained from a woman aged 40 to 50 with Graves' ophthalmopathy. This chain joins TRBV27 and TRBJ1-5; D not resolved. This CDR3 is CASSLAQSNQPQHF. The CDR3 coding sequence is TGTGCCAGCAGTTTGGCCCAGAGCAATCAGCCCCAGCATTTT.